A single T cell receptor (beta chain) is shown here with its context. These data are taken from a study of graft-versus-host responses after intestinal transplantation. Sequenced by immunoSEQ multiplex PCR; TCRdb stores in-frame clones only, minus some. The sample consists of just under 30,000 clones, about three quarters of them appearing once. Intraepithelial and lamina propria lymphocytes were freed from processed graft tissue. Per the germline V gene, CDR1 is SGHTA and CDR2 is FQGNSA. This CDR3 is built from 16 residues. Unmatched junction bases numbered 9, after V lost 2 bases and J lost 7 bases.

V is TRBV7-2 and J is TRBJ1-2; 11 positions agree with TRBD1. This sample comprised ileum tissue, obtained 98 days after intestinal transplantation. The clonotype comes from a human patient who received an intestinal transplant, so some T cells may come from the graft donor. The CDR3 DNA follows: TGTGCCAGCAGCTTAAACCCTTCCGGGACAGGGGGTGGCTACACCTTC. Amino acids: CASSLNPSGTGGGYTF.